Detailed here is one TCR beta chain. No antigen is known for it. This record comes from a study of T cell responses to AZD1222 COVID-19 vaccine. CDR3 length equals 15 residues. The germline V and J ends were trimmed by 5 bases and 0 bases, with 11 bases remaining between them. The V gene's germline CDR1 is SGHTA and CDR2 FQGTGA. Study results and caveats: Donors were chiefly white British, with a greater number of females, and clonal diversity was perhaps underestimated. Epitopes outside B.1.351 and B.1.1.7 mutated regions reportedly drew nearly half of spike TCRs.

Clones were sequenced by immunoSEQ multiplex PCR, and TCRdb holds only the in-frame ones, with some missing. The sample has about 150,000 clones; 90% are singletons. Here the sequenced sample was peripheral blood, taken on day 0 of AZD1222 vaccination. The chain is built from TRBV7-3 and TRBJ1-3, with D unclear. The TCR was taken from an adult in good health. The DNA of the CDR3 is TGTGCCAGCAGCCTAGGATCTATCTCTGGAAACACCATATATTTT. Translated, it gives CASSLGSISGNTIYF.